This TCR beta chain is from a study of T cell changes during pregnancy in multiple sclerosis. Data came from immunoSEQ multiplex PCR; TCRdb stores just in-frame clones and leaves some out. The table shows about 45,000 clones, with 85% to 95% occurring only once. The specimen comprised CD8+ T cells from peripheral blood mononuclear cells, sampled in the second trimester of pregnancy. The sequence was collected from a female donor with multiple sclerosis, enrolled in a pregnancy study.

The CDR3 loop is CASSPPGRGEIGGELFF. DNA of the CDR3: TGTGCCAGCAGCCCCCCTGGGCGGGGGGAGATTGGCGGGGAGCTGTTTTTT. The chain employs TRBV7-2 and TRBJ2-2, with 8 positions matching TRBD2. CDR3 length: 17 residues. V was pared by 5 bases and J by 7 bases, with 15 bases of the junction left unmatched. Germline CDR1 reads SGHTA; CDR2 reads FQGNSA. The whole variable domain, filled in from reference TRBV7-2 and TRBJ2-2, reads GAGVSQSPSNKVTEKGKDVELRCDPISGHTALYWYRQSLGQGLEFLIYFQGNSAPDKSGLPSDRFSAERTGGSVSTLTIQRTQQEDSAVYLCASSPPGRGEIGGELFFGEGSRLTVL.